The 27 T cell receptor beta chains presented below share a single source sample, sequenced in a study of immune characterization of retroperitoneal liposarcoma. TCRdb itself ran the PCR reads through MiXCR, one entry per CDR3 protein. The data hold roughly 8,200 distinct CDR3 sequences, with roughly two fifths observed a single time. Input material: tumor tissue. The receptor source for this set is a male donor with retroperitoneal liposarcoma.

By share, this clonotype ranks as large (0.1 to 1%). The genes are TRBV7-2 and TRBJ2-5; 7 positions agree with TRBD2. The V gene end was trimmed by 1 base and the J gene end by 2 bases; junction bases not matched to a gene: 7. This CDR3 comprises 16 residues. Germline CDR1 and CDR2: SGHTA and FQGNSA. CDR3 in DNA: TGTGCCAGCAGCTTAGGTGGTAGCGGGTCTCAAGAGACCCAGTACTTC. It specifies CASSLGGSGSQETQYF.

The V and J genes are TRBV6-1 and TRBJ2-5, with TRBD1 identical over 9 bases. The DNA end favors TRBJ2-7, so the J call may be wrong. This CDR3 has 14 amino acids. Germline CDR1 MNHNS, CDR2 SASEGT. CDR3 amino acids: CASSGGTGIHEQYF. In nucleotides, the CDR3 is TGTGCCAGCAGTGGCGGGACAGGGATCCACGAGCAGTACTTC.

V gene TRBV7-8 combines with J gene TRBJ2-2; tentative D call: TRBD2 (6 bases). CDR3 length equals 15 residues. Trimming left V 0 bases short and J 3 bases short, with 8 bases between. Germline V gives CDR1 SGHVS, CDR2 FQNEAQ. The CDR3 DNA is TGTGCCAGCAGCTTAGCGGGAGGCTACACCGGGGAGCTGTTTTTT. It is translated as CASSLAGGYTGELFF.

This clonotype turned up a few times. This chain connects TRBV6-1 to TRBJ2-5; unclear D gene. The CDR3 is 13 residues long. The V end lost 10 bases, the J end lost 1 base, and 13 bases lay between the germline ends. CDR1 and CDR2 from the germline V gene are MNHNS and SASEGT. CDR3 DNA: TGTGCCACTATTCCGGGTGCCCAAGAGACCCAGTACTTC. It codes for CATIPGAQETQYF.

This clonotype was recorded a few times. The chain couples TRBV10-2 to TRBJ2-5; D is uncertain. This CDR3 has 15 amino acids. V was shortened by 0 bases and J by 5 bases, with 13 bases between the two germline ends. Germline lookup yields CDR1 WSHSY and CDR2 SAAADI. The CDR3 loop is CASSESGWKGETQYF. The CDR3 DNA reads TGCGCCAGCAGTGAGTCTGGCTGGAAAGGGGAGACCCAGTACTTC.

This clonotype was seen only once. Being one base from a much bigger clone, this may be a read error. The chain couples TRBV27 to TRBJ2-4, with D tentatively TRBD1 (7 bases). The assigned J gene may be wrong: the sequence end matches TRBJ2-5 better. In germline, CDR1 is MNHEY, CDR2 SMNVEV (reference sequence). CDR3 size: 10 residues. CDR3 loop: CTAGGETQYF. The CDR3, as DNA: TGTACCGCAGGGGGGGAGACCCAGTACTTC.

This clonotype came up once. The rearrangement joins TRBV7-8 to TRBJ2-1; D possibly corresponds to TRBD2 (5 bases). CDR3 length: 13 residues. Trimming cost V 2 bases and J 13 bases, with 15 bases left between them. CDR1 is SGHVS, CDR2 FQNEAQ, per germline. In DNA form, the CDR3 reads TGTGCCAGCAGCTTAACCCGGGAAAACATTCAGTTCTTC. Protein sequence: CASSLTRENIQFF.

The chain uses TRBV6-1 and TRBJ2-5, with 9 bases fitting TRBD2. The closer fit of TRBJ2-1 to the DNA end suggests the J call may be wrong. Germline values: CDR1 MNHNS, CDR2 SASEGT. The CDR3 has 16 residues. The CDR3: CASRQIAGEIQETQFF. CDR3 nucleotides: TGTGCCAGCAGACAAATAGCGGGAGAGATCCAAGAGACCCAGTTCTTC.

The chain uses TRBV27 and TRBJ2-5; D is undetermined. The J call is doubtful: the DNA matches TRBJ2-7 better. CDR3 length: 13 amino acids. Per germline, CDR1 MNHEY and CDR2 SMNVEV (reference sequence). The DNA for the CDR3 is TGTGCCAGCATCCCCGTCCGCGTGGACGAGCAGTACGTC. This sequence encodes CASIPVRVDEQYV.

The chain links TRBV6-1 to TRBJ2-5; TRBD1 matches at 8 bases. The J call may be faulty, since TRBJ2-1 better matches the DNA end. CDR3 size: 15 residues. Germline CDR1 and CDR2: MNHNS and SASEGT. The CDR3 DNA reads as TGTGCCAGCAGTGACGGGACAGGTAGAGGATGGGAGCAGTTCTTC. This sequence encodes CASSDGTGRGWEQFF.

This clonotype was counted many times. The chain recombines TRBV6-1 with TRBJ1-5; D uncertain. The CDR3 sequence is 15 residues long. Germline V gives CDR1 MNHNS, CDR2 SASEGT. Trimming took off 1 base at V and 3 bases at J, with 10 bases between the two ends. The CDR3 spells CASSEVAGTNQPQHF. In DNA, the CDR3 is TGTGCCAGCAGTGAAGTGGCAGGCACCAATCAGCCCCAGCATTTT.

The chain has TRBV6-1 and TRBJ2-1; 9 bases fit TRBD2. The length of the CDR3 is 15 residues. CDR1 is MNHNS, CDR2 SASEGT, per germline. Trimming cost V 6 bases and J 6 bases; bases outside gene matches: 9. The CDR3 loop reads CASRGGLAASNEQFF. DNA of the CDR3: TGTGCCAGCAGGGGGGGACTAGCAGCTTCCAATGAGCAGTTCTTC.

CDR3 in amino acids: CASRLGASGRYSYNEQFF. DNA for the CDR3: TGTGCCAGCAGACTGGGGGCTAGCGGGAGATATTCCTACAATGAGCAGTTCTTC. This chain uses TRBV6-8 with TRBJ2-1; 10 positions agree with TRBD2. This CDR3 region has 18 residues. CDR1 is MNHGY and CDR2 is SAAAGT in the germline V gene. V was clipped by 6 bases and J by 1 base; unmatched bases: 12.

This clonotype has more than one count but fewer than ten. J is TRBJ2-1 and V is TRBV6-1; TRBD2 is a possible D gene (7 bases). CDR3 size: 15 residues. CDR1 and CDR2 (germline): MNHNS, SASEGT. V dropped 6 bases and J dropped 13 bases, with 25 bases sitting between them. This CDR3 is CASSHNLGGRETQFF. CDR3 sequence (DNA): TGTGCCAGCAGCCATAACCTGGGGGGGCGGGAGACCCAGTTCTTC.

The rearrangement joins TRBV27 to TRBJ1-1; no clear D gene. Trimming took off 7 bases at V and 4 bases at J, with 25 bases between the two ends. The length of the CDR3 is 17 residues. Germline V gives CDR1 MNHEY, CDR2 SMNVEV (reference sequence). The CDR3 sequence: CASNANNPYKPTTEAFF. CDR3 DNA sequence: TGTGCCAGCAACGCGAATAATCCGTACAAACCCACCACTGAAGCTTTCTTT.

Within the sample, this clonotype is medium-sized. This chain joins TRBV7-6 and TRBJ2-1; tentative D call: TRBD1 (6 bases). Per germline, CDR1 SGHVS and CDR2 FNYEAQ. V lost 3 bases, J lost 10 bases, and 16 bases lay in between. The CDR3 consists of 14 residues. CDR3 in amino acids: CASSLGAGANEQFF. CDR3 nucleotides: TGTGCCAGCAGCTTGGGGGCAGGGGCAAACGAGCAGTTCTTC.

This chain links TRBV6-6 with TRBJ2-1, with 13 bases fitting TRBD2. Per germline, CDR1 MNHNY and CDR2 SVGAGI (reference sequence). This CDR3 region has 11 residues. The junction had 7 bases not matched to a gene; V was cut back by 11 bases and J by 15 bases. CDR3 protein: CAWTSGRLGFF. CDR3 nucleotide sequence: TGTGCCTGGACTAGCGGGAGATTAGGGTTCTTC.

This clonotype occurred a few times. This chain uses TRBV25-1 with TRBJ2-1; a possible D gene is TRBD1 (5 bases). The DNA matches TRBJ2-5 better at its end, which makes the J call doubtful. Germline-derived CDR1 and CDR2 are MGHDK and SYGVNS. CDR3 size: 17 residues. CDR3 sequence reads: CASSEWRVDRPKETQYF. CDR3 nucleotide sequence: TGTGCCAGCAGTGAATGGCGCGTTGACAGACCAAAAGAGACCCAGTACTTC.

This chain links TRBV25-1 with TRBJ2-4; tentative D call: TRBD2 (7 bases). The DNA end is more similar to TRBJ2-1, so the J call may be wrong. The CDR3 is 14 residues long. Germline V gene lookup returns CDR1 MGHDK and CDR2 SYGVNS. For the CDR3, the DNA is TGTGCCAGCAGTAAGGGGGAGGGCTACAATGAGCAGTTCTTC. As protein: CASSKGEGYNEQFF.

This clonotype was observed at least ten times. The CDR3 is CASRGQGSYEQYF. In DNA form, the CDR3 reads TGTGCCAGCAGGGGACAGGGGAGTTACGAGCAGTACTTC. The V call is TRBV6-1, the J call TRBJ2-1; 10 positions agree with TRBD1. The end of the DNA fits TRBJ2-7 better, so the J call may be wrong. The CDR3 runs to 13 residues. Germline V gene data show CDR1 as MNHNS and CDR2 as SASEGT.

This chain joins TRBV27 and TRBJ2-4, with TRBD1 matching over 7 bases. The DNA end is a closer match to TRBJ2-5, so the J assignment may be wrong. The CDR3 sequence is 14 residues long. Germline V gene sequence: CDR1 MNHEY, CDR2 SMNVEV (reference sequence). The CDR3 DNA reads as TGTGCCAGCACCTCCGGGACAGCCCAAGAGACCCAGTACTTC. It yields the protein CASTSGTAQETQYF.

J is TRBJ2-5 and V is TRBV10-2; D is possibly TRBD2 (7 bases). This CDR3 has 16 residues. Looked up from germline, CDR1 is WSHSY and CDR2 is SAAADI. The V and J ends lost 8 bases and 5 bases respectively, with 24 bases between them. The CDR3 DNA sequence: TGCGCCAGCGAGGGGGGGGAACAGGGAGAAATGGAGACCCAGTACTTC. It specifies CASEGGEQGEMETQYF.

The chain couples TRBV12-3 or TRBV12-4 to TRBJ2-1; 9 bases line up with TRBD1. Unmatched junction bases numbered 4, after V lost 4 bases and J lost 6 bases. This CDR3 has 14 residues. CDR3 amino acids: CASSSRQGVNEQFF. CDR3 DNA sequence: TGTGCCAGCAGTTCCCGACAGGGGGTCAATGAGCAGTTCTTC.

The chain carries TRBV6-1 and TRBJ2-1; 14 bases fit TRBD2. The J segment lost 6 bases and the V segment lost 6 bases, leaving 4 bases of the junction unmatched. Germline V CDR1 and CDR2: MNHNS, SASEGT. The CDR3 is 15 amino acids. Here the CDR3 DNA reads TGTGCCAGCAGAGGGACTAGCGGGAGTATCAATGAGCAGTTCTTC. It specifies CASRGTSGSINEQFF.

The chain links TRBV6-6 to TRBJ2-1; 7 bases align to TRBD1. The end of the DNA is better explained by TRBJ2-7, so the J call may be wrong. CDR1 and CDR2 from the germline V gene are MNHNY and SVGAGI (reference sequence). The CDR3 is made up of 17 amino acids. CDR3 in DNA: TGTGCCAGCAGTTACATGAAAGATACCGGGACAGCTTTCGAGCAGTACTTC. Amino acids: CASSYMKDTGTAFEQYF.

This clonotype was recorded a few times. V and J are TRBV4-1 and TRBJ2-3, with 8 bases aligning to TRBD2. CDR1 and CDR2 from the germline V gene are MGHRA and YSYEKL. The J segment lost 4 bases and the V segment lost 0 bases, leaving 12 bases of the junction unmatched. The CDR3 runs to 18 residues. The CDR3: CASSQEAAGAVRADTQYF. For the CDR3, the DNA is TGCGCCAGCAGCCAAGAGGCAGCGGGGGCCGTGAGGGCAGATACGCAGTATTTT.

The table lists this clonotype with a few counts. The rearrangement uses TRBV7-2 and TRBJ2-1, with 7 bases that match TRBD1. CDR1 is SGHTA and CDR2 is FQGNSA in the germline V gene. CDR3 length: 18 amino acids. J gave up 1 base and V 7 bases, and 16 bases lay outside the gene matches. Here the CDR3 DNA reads TGTGCCAGCACCCTTAGGGCCTACAGGGGCTTGTCCTACAATGAGCAGTTCTTC. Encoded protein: CASTLRAYRGLSYNEQFF. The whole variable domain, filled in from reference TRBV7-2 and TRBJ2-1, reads GAGVSQSPSNKVTEKGKDVELRCDPISGHTALYWYRQSLGQGLEFLIYFQGNSAPDKSGLPSDRFSAERTGGSVSTLTIQRTQQEDSAVYLCASTLRAYRGLSYNEQFFGPGTRLTVL.